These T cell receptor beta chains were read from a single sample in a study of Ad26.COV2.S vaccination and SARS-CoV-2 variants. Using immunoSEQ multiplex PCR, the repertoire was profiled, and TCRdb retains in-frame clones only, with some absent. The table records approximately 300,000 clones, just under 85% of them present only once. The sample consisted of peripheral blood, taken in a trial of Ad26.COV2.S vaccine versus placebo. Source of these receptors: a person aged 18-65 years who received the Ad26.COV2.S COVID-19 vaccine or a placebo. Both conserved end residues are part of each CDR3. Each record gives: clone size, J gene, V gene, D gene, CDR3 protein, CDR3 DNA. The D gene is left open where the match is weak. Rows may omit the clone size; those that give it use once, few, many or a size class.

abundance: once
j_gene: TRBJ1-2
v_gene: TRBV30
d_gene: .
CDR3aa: CACGPRGARYGYTF
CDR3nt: TGTGCCTGTGGGCCCCGGGGGGCTCGCTATGGCTACACCTTC

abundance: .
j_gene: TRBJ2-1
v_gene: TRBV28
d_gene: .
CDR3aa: CASSSHDTRWQFF
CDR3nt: TGTGCCAGCAGTTCCCACGATACCCGATGGCAGTTCTTC

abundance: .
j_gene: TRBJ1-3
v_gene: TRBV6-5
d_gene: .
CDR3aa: CASSRLDGNRNTIYF
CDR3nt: TGTGCCAGCAGTAGACTGGACGGGAATAGAAACACCATATATTTT

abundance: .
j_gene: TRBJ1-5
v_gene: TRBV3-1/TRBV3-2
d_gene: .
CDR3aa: CASSQVVSPGQPQHF
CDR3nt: TGTGCCAGCAGCCAAGTCGTCTCGCCGGGTCAGCCCCAGCATTTT

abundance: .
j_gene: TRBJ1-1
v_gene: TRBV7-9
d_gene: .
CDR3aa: CASSARPEGNTEAFF
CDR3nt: TGTGCCAGCAGCGCCCGGCCGGAGGGGAACACTGAAGCTTTCTTT

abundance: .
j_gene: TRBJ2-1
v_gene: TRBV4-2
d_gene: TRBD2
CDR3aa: CASGQGGQAGGPNEQFF
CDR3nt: TGTGCCAGCGGCCAAGGAGGACAAGCGGGGGGGCCTAATGAGCAGTTCTTC

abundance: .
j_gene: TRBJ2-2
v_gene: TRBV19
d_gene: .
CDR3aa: CASSRNTGPDELFF
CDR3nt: TGTGCCAGTAGTCGCAATACAGGGCCCGATGAGCTGTTTTTT

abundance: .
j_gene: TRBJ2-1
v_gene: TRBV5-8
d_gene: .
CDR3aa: CASSLGLVDNEQFF
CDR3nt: TGTGCCAGCAGCTTAGGCCTGGTTGACAATGAGCAGTTCTTC

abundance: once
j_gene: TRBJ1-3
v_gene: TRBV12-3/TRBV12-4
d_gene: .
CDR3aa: CASSITGNTIYF
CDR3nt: TGTGCCAGCAGTATTACTGGAAACACCATATATTTT

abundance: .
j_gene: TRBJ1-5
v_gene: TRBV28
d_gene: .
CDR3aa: CASSFWSDRMRNQPQHF
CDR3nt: TGTGCCAGCAGTTTTTGGTCCGACAGGATGAGGAATCAGCCCCAGCATTTT

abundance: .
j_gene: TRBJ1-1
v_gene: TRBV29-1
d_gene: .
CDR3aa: CSVNRDSDYTEAFF
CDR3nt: TGCAGCGTTAACCGAGACAGTGATTACACTGAAGCTTTCTTT

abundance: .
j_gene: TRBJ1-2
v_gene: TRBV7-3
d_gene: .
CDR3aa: CASSLRPIDYGYTF
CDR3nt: TGTGCCAGCAGCTTACGACCTATTGACTATGGCTACACCTTC

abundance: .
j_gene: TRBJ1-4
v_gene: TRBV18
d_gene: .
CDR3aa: CASSPSGISGLFF
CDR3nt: TGTGCCAGCTCACCGTCAGGGATTTCGGGGTTGTTTTTT

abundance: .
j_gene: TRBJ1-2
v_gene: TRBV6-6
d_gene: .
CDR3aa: CASSSDSHNYGYTF
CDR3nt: TGTGCCAGCAGCTCGGACAGCCACAACTATGGCTACACCTTC

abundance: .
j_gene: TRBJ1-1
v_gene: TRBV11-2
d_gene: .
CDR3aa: CASSLEGGATEAFF
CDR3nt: TGTGCCAGCAGCCTCGAGGGGGGAGCCACTGAAGCTTTCTTT

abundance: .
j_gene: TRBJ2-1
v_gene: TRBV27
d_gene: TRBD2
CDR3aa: CASSLTSGGADEQFF
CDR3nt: TGTGCCAGCAGTCTGACTAGCGGGGGGGCAGATGAGCAGTTCTTC

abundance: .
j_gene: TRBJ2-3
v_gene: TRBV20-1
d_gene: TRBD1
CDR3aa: CSASRDRGREDTQYF
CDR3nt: TGCAGTGCTAGTCGGGACAGGGGGCGTGAAGATACGCAGTATTTT

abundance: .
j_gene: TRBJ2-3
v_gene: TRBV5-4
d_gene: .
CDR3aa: CASSLDGGSRTDTQYF
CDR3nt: TGTGCCAGCAGCTTGGATGGGGGGTCAAGGACAGATACGCAGTATTTT

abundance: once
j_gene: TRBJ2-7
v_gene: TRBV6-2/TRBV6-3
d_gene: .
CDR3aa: CASSSRPGDEQYF
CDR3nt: TGTGCCAGCAGTTCCCGACCGGGGGACGAGCAGTACTTC

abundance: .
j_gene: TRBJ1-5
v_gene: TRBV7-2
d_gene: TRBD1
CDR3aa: CASSPQGDQPQHF
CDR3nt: TGTGCCAGCAGCCCACAGGGGGATCAGCCCCAGCATTTT

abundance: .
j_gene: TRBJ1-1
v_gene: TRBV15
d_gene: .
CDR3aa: CATSREGGRGLMNTEAFF
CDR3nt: TGTGCCACCAGCAGAGAGGGTGGACGTGGACTGATGAACACTGAAGCTTTCTTT

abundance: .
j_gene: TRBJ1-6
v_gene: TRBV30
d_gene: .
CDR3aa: CAWSVLDVNNSPLHF
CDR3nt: TGTGCCTGGAGTGTACTGGACGTAAATAATTCACCCCTCCACTTT

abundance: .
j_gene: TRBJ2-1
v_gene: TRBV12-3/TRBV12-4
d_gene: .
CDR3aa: CASSRTEQFF
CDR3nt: TGTGCCAGCAGTAGGACAGAGCAGTTCTTC

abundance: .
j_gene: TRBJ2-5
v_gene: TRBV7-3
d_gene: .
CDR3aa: CASSLTADLGEETQYF
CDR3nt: TGTGCCAGCAGCTTAACCGCCGACCTCGGCGAGGAGACCCAGTACTTC

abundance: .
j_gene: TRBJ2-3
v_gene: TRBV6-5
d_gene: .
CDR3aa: CASSYEGLRTDTQYF
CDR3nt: TGTGCCAGCAGTTACGAGGGGTTGAGGACAGATACGCAGTATTTT

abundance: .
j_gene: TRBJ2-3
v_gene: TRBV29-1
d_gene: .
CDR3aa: CSAGGGGGTDTQYF
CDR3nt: TGCAGCGCCGGAGGAGGTGGAGGGACAGATACGCAGTATTTT

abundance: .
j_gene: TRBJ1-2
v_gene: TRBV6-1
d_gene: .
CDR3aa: CASSEVGNYGYTF
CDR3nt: TGTGCCAGCAGTGAAGTTGGAAACTATGGCTACACCTTC

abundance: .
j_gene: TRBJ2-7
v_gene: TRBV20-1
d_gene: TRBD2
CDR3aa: CSASPSGDYEQYF
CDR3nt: TGCAGTGCTAGTCCTAGCGGGGACTACGAGCAGTACTTC

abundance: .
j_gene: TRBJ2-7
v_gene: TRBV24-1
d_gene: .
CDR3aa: CATSDSTARRYF
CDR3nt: TGTGCCACCAGTGATTCGACAGCCCGGCGGTACTTC

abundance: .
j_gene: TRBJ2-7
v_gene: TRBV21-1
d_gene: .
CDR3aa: CASSNGPEVREQYF
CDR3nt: TGTGCCAGCAGCAATGGCCCAGAGGTTCGCGAGCAGTACTTC

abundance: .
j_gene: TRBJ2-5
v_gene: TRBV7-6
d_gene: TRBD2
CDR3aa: CASSPGLAGGETQYF
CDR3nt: TGTGCCAGCAGCCCAGGACTAGCGGGGGGTGAGACCCAGTACTTC

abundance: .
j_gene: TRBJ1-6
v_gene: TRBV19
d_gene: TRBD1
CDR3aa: CASSIVYRGPYNSPLHF
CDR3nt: TGTGCCAGTAGTATAGTTTACAGGGGGCCCTATAATTCACCCCTCCACTTT

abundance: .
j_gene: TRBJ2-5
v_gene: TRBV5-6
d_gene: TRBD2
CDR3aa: CASSLGLAGTQETQYF
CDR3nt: TGTGCCAGCAGCTTGGGGCTAGCGGGTACACAAGAGACCCAGTACTTC

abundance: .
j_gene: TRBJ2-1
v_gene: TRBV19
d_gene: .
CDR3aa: CASSISQDFSYNEQFF
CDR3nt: TGTGCCAGTAGTATATCGCAGGATTTCTCCTACAATGAGCAGTTCTTC

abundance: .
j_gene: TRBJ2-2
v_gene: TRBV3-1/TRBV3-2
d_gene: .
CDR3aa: CASSQESGELFF
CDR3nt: TGTGCCAGCAGCCAAGAATCCGGGGAGCTGTTTTTT

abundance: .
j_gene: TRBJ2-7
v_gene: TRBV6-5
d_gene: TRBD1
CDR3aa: CASRPGTANSYEQYF
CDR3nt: TGTGCCAGCAGGCCCGGGACAGCCAACTCCTACGAGCAGTACTTC

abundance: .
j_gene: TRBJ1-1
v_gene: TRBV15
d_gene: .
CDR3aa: CATSRPSLGNTEAFF
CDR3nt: TGTGCCACCAGCAGGCCTAGCCTCGGGAACACTGAAGCTTTCTTT

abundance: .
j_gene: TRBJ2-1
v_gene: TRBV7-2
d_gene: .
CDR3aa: CASSQRSYNEQFF
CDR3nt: TGTGCCAGCAGCCAACGCTCCTACAATGAGCAGTTCTTC

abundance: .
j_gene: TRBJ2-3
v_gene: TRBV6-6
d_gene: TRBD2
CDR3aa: CASSPNLLAGGFTDTQYF
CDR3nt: TGTGCCAGCAGTCCAAACTTACTAGCGGGGGGGTTCACAGATACGCAGTATTTT

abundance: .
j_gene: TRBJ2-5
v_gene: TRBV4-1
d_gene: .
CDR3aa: CASSQGKGTLQETQYF
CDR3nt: TGCGCCAGCAGCCAAGGGAAGGGGACGCTCCAAGAGACCCAGTACTTC

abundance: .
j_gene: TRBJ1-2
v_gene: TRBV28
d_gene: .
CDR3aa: CASRYPGHRSSYTF
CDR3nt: TGTGCCAGCCGATATCCGGGACACCGTTCCAGCTACACCTTC

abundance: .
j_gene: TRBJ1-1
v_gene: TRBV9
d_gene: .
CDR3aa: CASSVRPRNTEAFF
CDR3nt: TGTGCCAGCAGCGTAAGGCCCCGGAACACTGAAGCTTTCTTT

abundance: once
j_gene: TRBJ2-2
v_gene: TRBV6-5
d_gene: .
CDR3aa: CASAGGQGITFF
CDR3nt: TGTGCCAGCGCTGGGGGTCAAGGGATAACGTTTTTT

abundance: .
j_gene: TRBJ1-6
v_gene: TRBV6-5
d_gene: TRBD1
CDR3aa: CASRQDRLYNSPLHF
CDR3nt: TGTGCCAGCAGACAGGACAGGCTCTATAATTCACCCCTCCACTTT

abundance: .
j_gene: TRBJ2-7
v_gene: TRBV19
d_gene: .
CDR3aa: CASSDRPGQDYEQYF
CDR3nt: TGTGCCAGTAGTGACCGACCGGGACAAGATTACGAGCAGTACTTC

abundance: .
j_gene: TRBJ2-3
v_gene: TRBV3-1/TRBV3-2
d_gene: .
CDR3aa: CASSHRGPTDTQYF
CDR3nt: TGTGCCAGCAGCCACAGGGGACCCACAGATACGCAGTATTTT

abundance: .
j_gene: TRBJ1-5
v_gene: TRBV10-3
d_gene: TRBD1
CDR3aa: CATSSRGGGQPQHF
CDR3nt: TGTGCCACCTCTAGCAGGGGGGGCGGTCAGCCCCAGCATTTT

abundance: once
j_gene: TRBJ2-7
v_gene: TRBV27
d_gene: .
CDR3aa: CASNTPGRSSYEQYF
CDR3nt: TGTGCCAGCAATACCCCGGGACGGAGCTCCTACGAGCAGTACTTC